This is a list of T cell receptor beta chains from one sample in a study of graft-versus-host responses after intestinal transplantation. TCRdb keeps only in-frame clones here, not all; method: immunoSEQ multiplex PCR. The sample shows about 51,000 clones, approximately 88% of them seen only once. Their specific antigens are unknown. The material was unstimulated CD4+ T cells sorted from spleen or lymph node cells, obtained before transplant. The source is a human donor who was the organ donor for an intestinal transplant. The CDR3 runs from the conserved cysteine through the conserved F or W. Fields, in order: clone size, D gene, J gene, V gene, CDR3 protein, CDR3 DNA. D genes are given only for firm matches. The size of a clone is reported for some rows only, either as once, few or many, or as a class for expanded clones.

clone size: .
D gene: TRBD1
J gene: TRBJ2-3
V gene: TRBV5-8
CDR3 protein: CASSLDRSITDTQYF
CDR3 DNA: TGTGCCAGCAGCCTGGACAGGTCCATCACAGATACGCAGTATTTT

clone size: .
D gene: TRBD2
J gene: TRBJ2-7
V gene: TRBV29-1
CDR3 protein: CSVTRRLAGVNEQYF
CDR3 DNA: TGCAGCGTCACCCGGAGACTAGCGGGAGTAAACGAGCAGTACTTC

clone size: .
D gene: .
J gene: TRBJ2-3
V gene: TRBV6-1
CDR3 protein: CASRPLTVTDTQYF
CDR3 DNA: TGTGCCAGCAGACCCCTCACGGTCACAGATACGCAGTATTTT

clone size: .
D gene: .
J gene: TRBJ1-2
V gene: TRBV4-3
CDR3 protein: CASSQDKNGGLPSSF
CDR3 DNA: TGCGCCAGCAGCCAAGATAAGAATGGCGGCCTCCCCTCGAGCTTC

clone size: .
D gene: TRBD1
J gene: TRBJ1-1
V gene: TRBV28
CDR3 protein: CASSFRTGAMGTEAFF
CDR3 DNA: TGTGCCAGCAGTTTTCGGACAGGAGCAATGGGGACTGAAGCTTTCTTT

clone size: .
D gene: .
J gene: TRBJ1-2
V gene: TRBV7-9
CDR3 protein: CASSFGQTYGYTF
CDR3 DNA: TGTGCCAGCAGCTTTGGACAGACCTATGGCTACACCTTC

clone size: .
D gene: .
J gene: TRBJ1-4
V gene: TRBV28
CDR3 protein: CASSLAWAGGKLFF
CDR3 DNA: TGTGCCAGCAGCCTGGCCTGGGCGGGGGGAAAACTGTTTTTT

clone size: .
D gene: .
J gene: TRBJ1-4
V gene: TRBV5-4
CDR3 protein: CASSLRQEGGEKLFF
CDR3 DNA: TGTGCCAGCAGCTTAAGGCAGGAAGGAGGTGAAAAACTGTTTTTT

clone size: .
D gene: .
J gene: TRBJ2-7
V gene: TRBV4-2
CDR3 protein: CASSQDQGSTYEQYF
CDR3 DNA: TGTGCCAGCAGCCAAGATCAGGGCAGCACCTACGAGCAGTACTTC

clone size: .
D gene: TRBD2
J gene: TRBJ2-3
V gene: TRBV25-1
CDR3 protein: CASSRAGVRDTQYF
CDR3 DNA: TGTGCCAGCAGTAGAGCGGGAGTCAGAGATACGCAGTATTTT

clone size: .
D gene: .
J gene: TRBJ2-7
V gene: TRBV19
CDR3 protein: CASSKLDSRLTYEQYF
CDR3 DNA: TGTGCCAGTAGTAAGCTCGACTCCCGGCTGACCTACGAGCAGTACTTC

clone size: few
D gene: .
J gene: TRBJ2-1
V gene: TRBV5-8
CDR3 protein: CASSSPYNEQFF
CDR3 DNA: TGTGCCAGCAGCTCCCCTTACAATGAGCAGTTCTTC

clone size: .
D gene: .
J gene: TRBJ2-1
V gene: TRBV28
CDR3 protein: CASSFFQYEQFF
CDR3 DNA: TGTGCCAGCAGTTTTTTTCAGTATGAGCAGTTCTTC

clone size: .
D gene: TRBD1
J gene: TRBJ1-5
V gene: TRBV30
CDR3 protein: CAWSIQGDQPQHF
CDR3 DNA: TGTGCCTGGAGTATACAGGGGGATCAGCCCCAGCATTTT

clone size: .
D gene: TRBD2
J gene: TRBJ2-3
V gene: TRBV19
CDR3 protein: CASSRAGDSPDTQYF
CDR3 DNA: TGTGCCAGTAGTAGGGCGGGAGATAGCCCAGATACGCAGTATTTT

clone size: .
D gene: .
J gene: TRBJ2-3
V gene: TRBV28
CDR3 protein: CASSSQEGDRSTDTQYF
CDR3 DNA: TGTGCCAGCAGCTCCCAAGAGGGGGATAGGAGCACAGATACGCAGTATTTT

clone size: .
D gene: .
J gene: TRBJ1-1
V gene: TRBV11-2
CDR3 protein: CASSPRVGAMNTEAFF
CDR3 DNA: TGTGCCAGCAGCCCCAGGGTCGGAGCTATGAACACTGAAGCTTTCTTT

clone size: .
D gene: TRBD2
J gene: TRBJ2-1
V gene: TRBV5-1
CDR3 protein: CASSLEGGPRLGRRPEQFF
CDR3 DNA: TGCGCCAGCAGCTTAGAGGGAGGGCCCAGGCTAGGAAGGCGTCCTGAGCAGTTCTTC

clone size: .
D gene: TRBD2
J gene: TRBJ2-3
V gene: TRBV19
CDR3 protein: CASSSTSGGTDTQYF
CDR3 DNA: TGTGCCAGTAGTTCGACTAGCGGGGGCACAGATACGCAGTATTTT

clone size: .
D gene: .
J gene: TRBJ1-2
V gene: TRBV7-2
CDR3 protein: CASSLGRHSYTF
CDR3 DNA: TGTGCCAGCAGCTTGGGGCGGCACAGCTACACCTTC

clone size: .
D gene: TRBD2
J gene: TRBJ2-3
V gene: TRBV28
CDR3 protein: CASSAPGLAGGGPDTQYF
CDR3 DNA: TGTGCCAGCAGTGCGCCGGGACTAGCGGGAGGTGGTCCAGATACGCAGTATTTT

clone size: .
D gene: .
J gene: TRBJ1-1
V gene: TRBV19
CDR3 protein: CASSITGYTEAFF
CDR3 DNA: TGTGCCAGTAGTATAACGGGGTACACTGAAGCTTTCTTT

clone size: .
D gene: .
J gene: TRBJ2-1
V gene: TRBV7-3
CDR3 protein: CASSLYRSNEQFF
CDR3 DNA: TGTGCCAGCAGCTTATACCGGAGCAATGAGCAGTTCTTC

clone size: .
D gene: .
J gene: TRBJ2-1
V gene: TRBV7-9
CDR3 protein: CASSSHRYYYNEQFF
CDR3 DNA: TGTGCCAGCAGCTCGCACAGGTACTACTACAATGAGCAGTTCTTC

clone size: .
D gene: TRBD1
J gene: TRBJ1-1
V gene: TRBV4-3
CDR3 protein: CASSQDRSRGKDTEAFF
CDR3 DNA: TGCGCCAGCAGCCAAGATCGAAGCAGGGGGAAGGACACTGAAGCTTTCTTT

clone size: once
D gene: TRBD1
J gene: TRBJ2-7
V gene: TRBV28
CDR3 protein: CASSVPGQPTYEQYF
CDR3 DNA: TGTGCCAGCAGTGTTCCGGGACAGCCGACCTACGAGCAGTACTTC

clone size: .
D gene: .
J gene: TRBJ2-2
V gene: TRBV6-1
CDR3 protein: CASSESEAPGELFF
CDR3 DNA: TGTGCCAGCAGTGAAAGTGAGGCGCCCGGGGAGCTGTTTTTT

clone size: .
D gene: TRBD1
J gene: TRBJ2-7
V gene: TRBV7-2
CDR3 protein: CASSFLGTGDHEQYF
CDR3 DNA: TGTGCCAGCAGCTTCCTCGGGACAGGGGACCACGAGCAGTACTTC

clone size: once
D gene: .
J gene: TRBJ1-5
V gene: TRBV18
CDR3 protein: CASSPGTGQPQHF
CDR3 DNA: TGTGCCAGCTCACCCGGAACAGGCCAGCCCCAGCATTTT

clone size: few
D gene: TRBD1
J gene: TRBJ1-1
V gene: TRBV28
CDR3 protein: CASTFGPSGQGEVAFF
CDR3 DNA: TGTGCCAGCACCTTCGGCCCCTCCGGACAGGGGGAAGTGGCTTTCTTT

clone size: .
D gene: .
J gene: TRBJ2-6
V gene: TRBV6-1
CDR3 protein: CASSESGFSGANVLTF
CDR3 DNA: TGTGCCAGCAGTGAATCCGGGTTTTCGGGGGCCAACGTCCTGACTTTC

clone size: .
D gene: TRBD1
J gene: TRBJ2-3
V gene: TRBV5-1
CDR3 protein: CASSLDRGTDTQYF
CDR3 DNA: TGCGCCAGCAGCCTTGACAGGGGCACAGATACGCAGTATTTT

clone size: .
D gene: .
J gene: TRBJ2-3
V gene: TRBV2
CDR3 protein: CASLPSTDTQYF
CDR3 DNA: TGTGCCAGTCTACCTAGCACAGATACGCAGTATTTT

clone size: .
D gene: .
J gene: TRBJ1-5
V gene: TRBV7-2
CDR3 protein: CASSLVGTNQPQHF
CDR3 DNA: TGTGCCAGTAGCCTAGTGGGCACCAATCAGCCCCAGCATTTT

clone size: .
D gene: .
J gene: TRBJ2-1
V gene: TRBV6-6
CDR3 protein: CASSSGVGYNEQFF
CDR3 DNA: TGTGCCAGCAGCTCGGGGGTGGGGTACAATGAGCAGTTCTTC

clone size: few
D gene: .
J gene: TRBJ1-1
V gene: TRBV5-6
CDR3 protein: CASSPYDTMNTEAFF
CDR3 DNA: TGTGCCAGCAGTCCTTACGACACGATGAACACTGAAGCTTTCTTT

clone size: once
D gene: .
J gene: TRBJ1-3
V gene: TRBV28
CDR3 protein: CSVGMTAGNTIYF
CDR3 DNA: TGTTCCGTCGGTATGACAGCTGGAAACACCATATATTTT

clone size: .
D gene: TRBD2
J gene: TRBJ2-7
V gene: TRBV9
CDR3 protein: CASSPRTSGRAAASEQYF
CDR3 DNA: TGTGCCAGCAGCCCCCGGACTAGCGGGAGGGCCGCTGCCAGCGAGCAGTACTTC

clone size: .
D gene: TRBD1
J gene: TRBJ2-7
V gene: TRBV7-3
CDR3 protein: CASSLNGQGLGEQYF
CDR3 DNA: TGTGCCAGCAGCTTAAACGGACAGGGGCTGGGGGAGCAGTACTTC

clone size: .
D gene: .
J gene: TRBJ1-2
V gene: TRBV5-5
CDR3 protein: CASSLEDSGDYGYTF
CDR3 DNA: TGTGCCAGCAGCTTGGAGGACTCAGGTGACTATGGCTACACCTTC

clone size: .
D gene: .
J gene: TRBJ1-2
V gene: TRBV6-1
CDR3 protein: CAGHRVDYGYTF
CDR3 DNA: TGTGCCGGACACAGGGTGGACTATGGCTACACCTTC

clone size: .
D gene: .
J gene: TRBJ2-5
V gene: TRBV6-1
CDR3 protein: CASSEGWGGPRETQYF
CDR3 DNA: TGTGCCAGCAGTGAAGGTTGGGGGGGGCCGAGGGAGACCCAGTACTTC

clone size: .
D gene: .
J gene: TRBJ1-4
V gene: TRBV5-1
CDR3 protein: CASSSDGRLTSVGLNEKLFF
CDR3 DNA: TGCGCCAGCAGCTCGGATGGACGTCTTACAAGTGTGGGGCTTAATGAAAAACTGTTTTTT

clone size: .
D gene: TRBD1
J gene: TRBJ1-1
V gene: TRBV7-9
CDR3 protein: CASSLHLGTGGFMNTEAFF
CDR3 DNA: TGTGCCAGCAGCTTACACCTCGGGACAGGGGGCTTCATGAACACTGAAGCTTTCTTT

clone size: once
D gene: .
J gene: TRBJ2-3
V gene: TRBV7-3
CDR3 protein: CASSLTGRNDTQYF
CDR3 DNA: TGTGCCAGCAGCTTGACAGGGAGGAACGATACGCAGTATTTT

clone size: .
D gene: .
J gene: TRBJ2-1
V gene: TRBV28
CDR3 protein: CASSSAGLDNEQFF
CDR3 DNA: TGTGCCAGCAGCTCGGCGGGACTCGACAATGAGCAGTTCTTC

clone size: .
D gene: TRBD1
J gene: TRBJ1-2
V gene: TRBV5-1
CDR3 protein: CASSLRTGNNYGYTF
CDR3 DNA: TGCGCCAGCAGCTTACGGACAGGGAATAACTATGGCTACACCTTC

clone size: .
D gene: .
J gene: TRBJ2-5
V gene: TRBV9
CDR3 protein: CASSVVVGAETQYF
CDR3 DNA: TGTGCCAGCAGCGTAGTGGTGGGCGCGGAGACCCAGTACTTC

clone size: .
D gene: .
J gene: TRBJ1-1
V gene: TRBV30
CDR3 protein: CAEQPGLLNTEAFF
CDR3 DNA: TGTGCCGAACAACCGGGACTGCTAAACACTGAAGCTTTCTTT